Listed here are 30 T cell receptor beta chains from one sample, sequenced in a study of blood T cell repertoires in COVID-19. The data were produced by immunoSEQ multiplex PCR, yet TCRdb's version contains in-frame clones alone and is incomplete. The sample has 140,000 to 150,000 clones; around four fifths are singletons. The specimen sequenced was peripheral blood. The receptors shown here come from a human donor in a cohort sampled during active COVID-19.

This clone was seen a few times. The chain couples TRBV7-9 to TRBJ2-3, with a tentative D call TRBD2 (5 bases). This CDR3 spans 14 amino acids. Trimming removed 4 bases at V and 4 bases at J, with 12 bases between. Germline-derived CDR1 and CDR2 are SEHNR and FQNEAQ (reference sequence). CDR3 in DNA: TGTGCCAGCAGCTCAAATTCGCGGGCAGATACGCAGTATTTT. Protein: CASSSNSRADTQYF.

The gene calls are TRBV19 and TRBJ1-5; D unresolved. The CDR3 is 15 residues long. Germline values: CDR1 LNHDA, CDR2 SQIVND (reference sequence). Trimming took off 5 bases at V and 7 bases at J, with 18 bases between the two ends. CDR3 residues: CASSVGPGYWQPQHF. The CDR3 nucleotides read TGTGCCAGTAGTGTCGGCCCGGGGTACTGGCAGCCCCAGCATTTT.

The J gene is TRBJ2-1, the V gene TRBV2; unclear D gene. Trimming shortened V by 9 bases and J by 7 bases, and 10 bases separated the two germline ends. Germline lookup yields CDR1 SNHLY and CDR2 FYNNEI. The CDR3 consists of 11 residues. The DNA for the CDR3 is TGTGCCAGTAAGCTGAGAAATGAGCAGTTCTTC. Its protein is CASKLRNEQFF.

Written as DNA, the CDR3 is TGTGCCAGCAGCCGCGGGACTAGCGGAGATGAGCAGTTCTTC. Protein: CASSRGTSGDEQFF. The rearrangement uses TRBV4-2 and TRBJ2-1; 11 bases line up with TRBD2. Germline CDR1 is LGHNA and CDR2 is YNFKEQ. The CDR3 spans 14 residues. Trimming cost V 4 bases and J 8 bases; bases outside gene matches: 4.

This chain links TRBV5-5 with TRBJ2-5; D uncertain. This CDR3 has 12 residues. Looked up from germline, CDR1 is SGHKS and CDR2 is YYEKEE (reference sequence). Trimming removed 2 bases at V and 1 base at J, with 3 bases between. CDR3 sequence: CASSFIQETQYF. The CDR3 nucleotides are TGTGCCAGCAGCTTCATCCAAGAGACCCAGTACTTC.

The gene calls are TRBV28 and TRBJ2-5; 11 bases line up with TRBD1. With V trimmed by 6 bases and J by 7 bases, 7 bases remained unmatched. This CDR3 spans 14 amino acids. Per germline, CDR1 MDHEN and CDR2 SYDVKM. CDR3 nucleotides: TGTGCCAGCAGCCGGACAGGGGGCTATTTGACCCAGTACTTC. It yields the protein CASSRTGGYLTQYF.

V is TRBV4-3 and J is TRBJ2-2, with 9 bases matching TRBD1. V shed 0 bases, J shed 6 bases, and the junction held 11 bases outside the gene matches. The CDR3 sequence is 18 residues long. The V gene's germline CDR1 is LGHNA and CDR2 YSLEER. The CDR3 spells CASSQDPPGQGPSGELFF. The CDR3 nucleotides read TGCGCCAGCAGCCAAGACCCCCCGGGACAGGGTCCATCCGGGGAGCTGTTTTTT.

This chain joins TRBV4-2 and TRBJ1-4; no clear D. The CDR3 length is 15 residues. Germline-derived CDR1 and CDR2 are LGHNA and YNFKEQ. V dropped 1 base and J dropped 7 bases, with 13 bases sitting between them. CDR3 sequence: CASSQASGASEKLFF. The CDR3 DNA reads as TGTGCCAGCAGCCAAGCGTCGGGTGCCTCTGAAAAACTGTTTTTT.

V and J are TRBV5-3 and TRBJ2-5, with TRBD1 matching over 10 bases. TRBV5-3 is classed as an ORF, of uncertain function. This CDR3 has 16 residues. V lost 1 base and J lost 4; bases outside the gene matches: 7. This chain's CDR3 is CARSLRQGASGETQYF. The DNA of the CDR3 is TGTGCCAGAAGCTTGAGACAGGGGGCATCGGGAGAGACCCAGTACTTC.

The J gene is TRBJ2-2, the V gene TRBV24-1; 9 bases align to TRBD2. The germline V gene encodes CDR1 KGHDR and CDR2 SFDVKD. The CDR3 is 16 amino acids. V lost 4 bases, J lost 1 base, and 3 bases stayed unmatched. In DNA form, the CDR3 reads TGTGCCACCAGTGACAATAGCGGGGGGAACACCGGGGAGCTGTTTTTT. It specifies CATSDNSGGNTGELFF.

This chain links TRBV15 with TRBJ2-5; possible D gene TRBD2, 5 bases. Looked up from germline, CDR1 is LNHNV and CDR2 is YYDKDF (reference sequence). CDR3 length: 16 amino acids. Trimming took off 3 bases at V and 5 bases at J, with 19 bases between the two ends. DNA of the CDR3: TGTGCCACCAGCAGCTCCTGGTTTGCGGGCTCTGAGACCCAGTACTTC. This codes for CATSSSWFAGSETQYF. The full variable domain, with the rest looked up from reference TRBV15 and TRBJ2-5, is DAMVIQNPRYQVTQFGKPVTLSCSQTLNHNVMYWYQQKSSQAPKLLFHYYDKDFNNEADTPDNFQSRRPNTSFCFLDIRSPGLGDTAMYLCATSSSWFAGSETQYFGPGTRLLVL.

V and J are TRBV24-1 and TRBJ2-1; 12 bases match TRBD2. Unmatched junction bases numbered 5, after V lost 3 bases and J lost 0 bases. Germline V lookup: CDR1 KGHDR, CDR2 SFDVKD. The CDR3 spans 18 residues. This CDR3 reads CATSDQGLAGSSYNEQFF. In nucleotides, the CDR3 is TGTGCCACCAGTGATCAAGGACTAGCGGGGAGCTCCTACAATGAGCAGTTCTTC.

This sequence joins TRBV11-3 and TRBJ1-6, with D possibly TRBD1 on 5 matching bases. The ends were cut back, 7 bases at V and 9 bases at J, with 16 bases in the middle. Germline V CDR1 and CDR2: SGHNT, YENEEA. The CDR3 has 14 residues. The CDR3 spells CASTEKGMGSPLHF. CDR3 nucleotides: TGTGCCAGCACCGAGAAGGGGATGGGTTCACCCCTCCACTTT.

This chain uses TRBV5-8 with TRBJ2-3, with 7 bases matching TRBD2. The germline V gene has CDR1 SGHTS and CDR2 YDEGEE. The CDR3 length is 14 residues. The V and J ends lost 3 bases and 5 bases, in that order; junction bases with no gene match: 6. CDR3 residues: CASSSEWGGDTQYF. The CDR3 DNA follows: TGTGCCAGCAGCTCGGAGTGGGGGGGAGATACGCAGTATTTT.

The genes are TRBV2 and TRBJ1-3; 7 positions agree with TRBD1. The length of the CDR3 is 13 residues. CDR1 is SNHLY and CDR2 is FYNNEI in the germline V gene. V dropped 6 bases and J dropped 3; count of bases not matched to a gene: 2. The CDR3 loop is CASRDRVGNTIYF. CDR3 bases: TGTGCCAGCAGAGACAGGGTTGGAAACACCATATATTTT.

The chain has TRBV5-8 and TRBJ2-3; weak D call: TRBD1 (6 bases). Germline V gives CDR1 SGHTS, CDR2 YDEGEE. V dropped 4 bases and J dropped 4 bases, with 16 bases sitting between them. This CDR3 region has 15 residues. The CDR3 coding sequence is TGTGCCAGCAGCGTTCTAGGGGCAGGGGCAGATACGCAGTATTTT. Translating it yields CASSVLGAGADTQYF. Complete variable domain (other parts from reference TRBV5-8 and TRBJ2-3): EAGVTQSPTHLIKTRGQQATLRCSPISGHTSVYWYQQALGLGLQFLLWYDEGEERNRGNFPPRFSGRQFPNYSSELNVNALELEDSALYLCASSVLGAGADTQYFGPGTRLTVL.

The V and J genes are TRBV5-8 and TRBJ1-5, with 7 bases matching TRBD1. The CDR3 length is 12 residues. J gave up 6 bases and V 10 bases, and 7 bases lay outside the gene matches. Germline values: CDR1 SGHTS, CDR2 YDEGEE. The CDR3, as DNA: TGTGCCGGTAACAGGGGTCCTCAGCCCCAGCATTTT. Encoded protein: CAGNRGPQPQHF.

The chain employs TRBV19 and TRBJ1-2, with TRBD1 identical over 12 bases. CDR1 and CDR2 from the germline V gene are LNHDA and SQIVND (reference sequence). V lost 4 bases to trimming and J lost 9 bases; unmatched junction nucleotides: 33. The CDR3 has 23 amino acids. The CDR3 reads CASSTHWGQGATSSTPPSRSYTF. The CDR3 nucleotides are TGTGCCAGTAGTACCCATTGGGGACAGGGGGCGACGTCTAGCACACCCCCATCTAGGAGCTACACCTTC.

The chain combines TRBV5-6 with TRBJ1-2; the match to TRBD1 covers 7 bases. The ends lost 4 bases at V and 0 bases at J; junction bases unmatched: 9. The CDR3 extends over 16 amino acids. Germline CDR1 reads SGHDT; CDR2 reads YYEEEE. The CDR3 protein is CASSPRGGRANYGYTF. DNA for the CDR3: TGTGCCAGCAGCCCCAGAGGGGGCCGAGCTAACTATGGCTACACCTTC.

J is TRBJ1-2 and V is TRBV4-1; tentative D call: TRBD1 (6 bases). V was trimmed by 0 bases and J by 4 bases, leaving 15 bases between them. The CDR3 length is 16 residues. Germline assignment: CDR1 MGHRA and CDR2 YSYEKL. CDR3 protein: CASSQEGRGQSYGYTF. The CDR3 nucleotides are TGCGCCAGCAGCCAAGAAGGGCGGGGGCAGAGCTATGGCTACACCTTC.

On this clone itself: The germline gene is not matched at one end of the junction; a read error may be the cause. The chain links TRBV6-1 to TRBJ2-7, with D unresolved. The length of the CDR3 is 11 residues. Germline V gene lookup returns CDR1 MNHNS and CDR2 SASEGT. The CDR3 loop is CVSSEGGEQYF. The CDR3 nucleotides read TGTGTCAGCAGTGAAGGCGGCGAGCAGTACTTC.

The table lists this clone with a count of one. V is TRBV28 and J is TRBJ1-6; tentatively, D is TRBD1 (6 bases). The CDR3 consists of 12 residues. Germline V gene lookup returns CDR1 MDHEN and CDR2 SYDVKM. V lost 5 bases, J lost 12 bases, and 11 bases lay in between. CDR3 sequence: CASSGGAGPLHF. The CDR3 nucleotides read TGTGCCAGCAGTGGGGGGGCGGGACCCCTCCACTTT.

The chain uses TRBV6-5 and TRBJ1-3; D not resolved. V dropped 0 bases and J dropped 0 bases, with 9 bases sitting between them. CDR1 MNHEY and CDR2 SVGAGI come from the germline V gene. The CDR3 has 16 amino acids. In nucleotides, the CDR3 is TGTGCCAGCAGTTACTCTTTCCAATTCTCTGGAAACACCATATATTTT. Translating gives CASSYSFQFSGNTIYF.

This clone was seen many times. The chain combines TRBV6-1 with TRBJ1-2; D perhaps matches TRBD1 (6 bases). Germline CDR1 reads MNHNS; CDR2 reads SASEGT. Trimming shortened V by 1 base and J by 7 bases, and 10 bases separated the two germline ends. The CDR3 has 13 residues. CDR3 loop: CASSEVGGGGYTF. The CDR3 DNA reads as TGTGCCAGCAGTGAAGTAGGGGGTGGTGGCTACACCTTC.

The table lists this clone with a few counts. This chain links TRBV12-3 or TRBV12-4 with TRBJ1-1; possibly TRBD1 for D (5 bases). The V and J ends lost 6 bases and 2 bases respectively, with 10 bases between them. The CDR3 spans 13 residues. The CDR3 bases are TGTGCCAGCAGACTTACAGGTAACACTGAAGCTTTCTTT. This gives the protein CASRLTGNTEAFF.

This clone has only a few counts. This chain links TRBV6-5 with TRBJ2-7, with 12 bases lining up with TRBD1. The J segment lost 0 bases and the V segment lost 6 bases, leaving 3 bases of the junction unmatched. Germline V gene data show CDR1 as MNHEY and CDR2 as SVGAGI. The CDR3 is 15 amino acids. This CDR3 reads CASRGDRGLSYEQYF. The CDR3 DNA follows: TGTGCCAGCAGGGGGGACAGGGGGCTCTCCTACGAGCAGTACTTC.

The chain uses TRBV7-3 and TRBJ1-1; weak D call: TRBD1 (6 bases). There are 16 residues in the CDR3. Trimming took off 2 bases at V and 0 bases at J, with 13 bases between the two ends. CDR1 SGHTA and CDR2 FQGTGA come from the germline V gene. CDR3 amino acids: CASSLDGQLMNTEAFF. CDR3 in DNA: TGTGCCAGCAGCTTAGACGGACAGCTCATGAACACTGAAGCTTTCTTT.

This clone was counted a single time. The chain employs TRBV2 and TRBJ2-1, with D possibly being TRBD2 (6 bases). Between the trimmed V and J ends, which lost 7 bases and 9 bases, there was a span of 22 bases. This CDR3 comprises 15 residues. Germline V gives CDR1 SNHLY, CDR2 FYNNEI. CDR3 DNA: TGTGCCAGCAAGACCCTAGGTGGGGGGATCGGTGAGCAGTTCTTC. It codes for CASKTLGGGIGEQFF.

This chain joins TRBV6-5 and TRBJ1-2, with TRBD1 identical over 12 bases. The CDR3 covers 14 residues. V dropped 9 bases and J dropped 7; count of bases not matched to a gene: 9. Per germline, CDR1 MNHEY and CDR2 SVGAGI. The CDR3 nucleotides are TGTGCCAGTTCTGGGGACAGGGGGCTTATTGGCTACACCTTC. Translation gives CASSGDRGLIGYTF.

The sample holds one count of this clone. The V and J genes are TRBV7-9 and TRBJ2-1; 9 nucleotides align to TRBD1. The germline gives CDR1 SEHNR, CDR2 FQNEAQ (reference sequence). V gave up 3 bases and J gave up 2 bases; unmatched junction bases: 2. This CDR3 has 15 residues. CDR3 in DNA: TGTGCCAGCAGCTTCGGGACAGGGCCCTACAATGAGCAGTTCTTC. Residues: CASSFGTGPYNEQFF.